Listed below are T cell receptor beta chains from one sample, sequenced in a study of monozygotic twins with inflammatory bowel disease. For each CDR3 protein, TCRdb gives one entry from its re-call of the 5' RACE reads, without DNA. The sample totals approximately 390,000 distinct CDR3 sequences; its top ten clones hold roughly 2.5%. Material: blood. The receptors stem from a human donor with ulcerative colitis or Crohn's disease, or a healthy co-twin of an affected twin (not recorded which). Both conserved end residues are part of each CDR3. Expanded clones get a size class; other rows say once, few or many, or leave the size out.

v_call,cdr3_length,clone_size,j_call,cdr3_aa
TRBV10-3,16,-,TRBJ1-4,CATARASPATNEKLFF
TRBV20-1,11,-,TRBJ2-5,CSASYTETQYF
TRBV20-1,12,-,TRBJ2-5,CSARGRKETQYF
TRBV6-1,14,-,TRBJ2-1,CASSEPGQYNEQFF
TRBV29-1,11,-,TRBJ1-3,CSVRGGNTIYF
TRBV20-1,15,-,TRBJ2-7,CSARDNGGGAYEQYF
TRBV9,14,-,TRBJ2-7,CASSAGTGSTEQYF
TRBV5-1,14,-,TRBJ2-7,CASSSDGSSYEQYF
TRBV6-2/TRBV6-3,16,-,TRBJ2-5,CASSYLRTGQEETQYF
TRBV19,13,-,TRBJ2-7,CASSSSGAYEQYF
TRBV27,16,-,TRBJ2-3,CASSPKAWQSTDTQYF
TRBV30,12,-,TRBJ2-7,CAWSVGRSEQYF
TRBV12-3/TRBV12-4,14,-,TRBJ2-2,CASSLARITGELFF
TRBV19,18,-,TRBJ2-6,CASTPPGLADSGANVLTF
TRBV6-2/TRBV6-3,13,-,TRBJ2-1,CASRSLAGTEQFF
TRBV5-6,15,-,TRBJ1-1,CASSLSSSGNTEAFF
TRBV6-1,16,-,TRBJ2-5,CASRPPGRGREETQYF
TRBV13,14,-,TRBJ1-4,CASSLLGQGEKLFF
TRBV20-1,12,-,TRBJ2-1,CSGGGRYNEQFF
TRBV6-2/TRBV6-3,13,-,TRBJ2-5,CASRKVRAETQYF
TRBV27,15,-,TRBJ2-1,CASSFGSGISSEQFF
TRBV10-2,13,-,TRBJ1-1,CASWGSGHTEAFF
TRBV2,15,-,TRBJ2-7,CASSEPPQQTYEQYF
TRBV7-2,14,-,TRBJ2-1,CASSLNRGWDEQFF
TRBV11-1,12,-,TRBJ2-1,CASSLDTHEQFF
TRBV3-1,14,-,TRBJ1-2,CASSQSLHKNGYTF
TRBV5-6,13,-,TRBJ2-1,CASSSTSLDEQFF
TRBV28,14,-,TRBJ2-7,CASSGGGSVYEQYF
TRBV5-1,15,-,TRBJ2-3,CASSLEGSSTDTQYF
TRBV5-1,19,-,TRBJ1-6,CASRWIQQGRSHYNSPLHF
TRBV6-5,14,-,TRBJ1-1,CASSYRDRECEAFF
TRBV5-1,14,-,TRBJ1-2,CASSSQGLDYGYTF
TRBV5-5,16,-,TRBJ2-1,CASSHPGSGKGNEQFF
TRBV29-1,13,-,TRBJ2-7,CSVVGRYSYEQYF
TRBV5-1,14,-,TRBJ1-2,CASRTNLPGLGYTF
TRBV7-2,15,-,TRBJ2-3,CASSRHLTDTDTQYF
TRBV19,13,-,TRBJ2-7,CATQGSYPYEQYF
TRBV7-2,16,-,TRBJ1-3,CASSLASPDSGNTIYF
TRBV4-1,16,-,TRBJ2-3,CASSQDRQGGTDTQYF
TRBV7-9,15,-,TRBJ1-6,CASSPQGGDNSPLHF
TRBV9,16,-,TRBJ2-1,CASSARTSGKFFEQFF
TRBV7-8,14,-,TRBJ2-5,CASSLSQNQETQYF
TRBV6-1,16,-,TRBJ1-1,CASRPGTSSPGAEAFF
TRBV19,16,-,TRBJ2-4,CASSIRDTGGRNIQYF
TRBV7-6,13,-,TRBJ2-7,CASSLDGADEQYF
TRBV6-5,12,-,TRBJ1-3,CATGTVRNTIYF
TRBV12-3/TRBV12-4,15,-,TRBJ2-7,CASSPRQGKVDEQYF
TRBV29-1,14,-,TRBJ2-1,CSVDSGVSTMPQFF
TRBV7-9,15,-,TRBJ1-2,CASSSSVQGGRGYTF
TRBV20-1,15,medium-sized,TRBJ2-2,CSARERRVNTGELFF
TRBV20-1,14,-,TRBJ1-1,CSARAGQLVSEAFF
TRBV30,18,-,TRBJ1-4,CAWTKPGTREITNEKLFF
TRBV18,14,-,TRBJ1-4,CASGQGRPNEKLFF